The table lists the clone carrying this T cell receptor beta chain with a count of one. This specimen belongs to a study of early stage breast cancer tumors. Some clones are missing from TCRdb's copy, which holds only in-frame ones; the method was immunoSEQ multiplex PCR. The sample shows 30,000 or so clones, approximately 75% of them seen only once. The receptor was derived from a person in their fifties or sixties with breast cancer. The sequencing sample was made of blood.

The CDR3 protein is CAWSVSRKSLAKNIQYF. CDR3 nucleotides: TGTGCCTGGAGTGTAAGCCGAAAATCCCTAGCCAAAAACATTCAGTACTTC. The rearrangement links TRBV30 to TRBJ2-4; no clear D gene. The V gene lost 0 bases and the J gene lost 0 bases, with 15 bases spanning the gap. This CDR3 has 17 residues. CDR1 is GTSNPN, CDR2 SVGIG, per germline (reference sequence).